One sample yielded the 3 T cell receptor beta chains listed below, sequenced in a study of T cell changes during pregnancy in multiple sclerosis. TCRdb's copy holds only in-frame clones and misses some; the assay was immunoSEQ multiplex PCR. The sample comprises 55,000 to 70,000 clones, more than 85% of which are singletons, and 0.38% rests with the top ten. Sample: CD4+ T cells from peripheral blood mononuclear cells, taken in the third trimester of pregnancy. Receptors were obtained from a female donor with multiple sclerosis, enrolled in a pregnancy study.

The chain joins TRBV7-2 to TRBJ1-1; no reliable D call. CDR1 is SGHTA, CDR2 FQGNSA, per germline. The V gene lost 0 bases and the J gene lost 7 bases, with 12 bases spanning the gap. This CDR3 region has 14 residues. CDR3 residues: CASSLARIGDEAFF. The CDR3 DNA follows: TGTGCCAGCAGCTTAGCCAGGATCGGGGATGAAGCTTTCTTT.

V and J are TRBV9 and TRBJ2-2, with TRBD2 as a possible D gene (7 bases). This CDR3 contains 15 residues. Germline V CDR1 and CDR2: SGDLS, YYNGEE. V lost 3 bases, J lost 3 bases, and 12 bases lay in between. CDR3 sequence: CASSEGGQYTGELFF. In DNA form, the CDR3 reads TGTGCCAGCAGCGAGGGGGGGCAGTACACCGGGGAGCTGTTTTTT.

The chain employs TRBV5-4 and TRBJ2-1, with TRBD2 identical over 10 bases. The CDR3 has 13 residues. V was clipped by 7 bases and J by 12 bases; unmatched bases: 10. Germline lookup yields CDR1 SGHNT and CDR2 YYREEE (reference sequence). CDR3 loop: CASDVSGRPLQFF. The CDR3 region has the DNA TGTGCCAGCGACGTTAGCGGGAGGCCCTTGCAGTTCTTC. The full variable domain, completed using reference TRBV5-4 and TRBJ2-1, is ETGVTQSPTHLIKTRGQQVTLRCSSQSGHNTVSWYQQALGQGPQFIFQYYREEENGRGNFPPRFSGLQFPNYSSELNVNALELDDSALYLCASDVSGRPLQFFGPGTRLTVL.